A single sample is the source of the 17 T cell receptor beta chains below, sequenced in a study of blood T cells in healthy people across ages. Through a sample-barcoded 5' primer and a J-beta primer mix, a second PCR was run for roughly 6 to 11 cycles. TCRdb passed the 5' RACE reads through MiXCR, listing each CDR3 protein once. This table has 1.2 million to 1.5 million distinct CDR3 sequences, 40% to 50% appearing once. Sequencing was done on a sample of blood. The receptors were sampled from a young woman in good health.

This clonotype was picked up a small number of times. CDR3 in DNA: TGTGCCAGCACCAAACCGGGACAGGGGGCGGAAGGCTACACCTTC. It encodes CASTKPGQGAEGYTF. The J gene is TRBJ1-2, the V gene TRBV6-5; 12 positions match TRBD1. The length of the CDR3 is 15 residues. Germline V gene sequence: CDR1 MNHEY, CDR2 SVGAGI. J gave up 8 bases and V 7 bases, and 11 bases lay outside the gene matches.

The CDR3 loop is CASSLDRQYINNEQFF. CDR3 nucleotides: TGTGCCAGCAGTCTAGACCGACAGTATATTAACAATGAGCAGTTCTTC. The J gene is TRBJ2-1, the V gene TRBV25-1; the D gene is possibly TRBD1 (5 bases). V lost 5 bases and J lost 5, with 19 bases in between. CDR3 length equals 16 residues. Looked up from germline, CDR1 is MGHDK and CDR2 is SYGVNS. Using reference TRBV25-1 and TRBJ2-1 for the parts outside the CDR3, the full variable domain is EADIYQTPRYLVIGTGKKITLECSQTMGHDKMYWYQQDPGMELHLIHYSYGVNSTEKGDLSSESTVSRIRTEHFPLTLESARPSHTSQYLCASSLDRQYINNEQFFGPGTRLTVL.

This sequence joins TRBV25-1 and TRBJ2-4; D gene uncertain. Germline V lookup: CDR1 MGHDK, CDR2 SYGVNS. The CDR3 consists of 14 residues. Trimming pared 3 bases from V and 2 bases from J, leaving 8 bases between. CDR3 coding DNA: TGTGCCAGCAGTGATTCTCGGACCAAAAACATTCAGTACTTC. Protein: CASSDSRTKNIQYF.

The CDR3 DNA reads TGTGCCAGCAACAATCAGCGGGGGGGCCCAGATACGCAGTATTTT. It yields the protein CASNNQRGGPDTQYF. This chain joins TRBV6-1 and TRBJ2-3; 10 bases are a match to TRBD2. V shed 7 bases and J 4 bases; nucleotides not matched to a gene: 8. In germline, CDR1 is MNHNS, CDR2 SASEGT. The CDR3 spans 15 residues.

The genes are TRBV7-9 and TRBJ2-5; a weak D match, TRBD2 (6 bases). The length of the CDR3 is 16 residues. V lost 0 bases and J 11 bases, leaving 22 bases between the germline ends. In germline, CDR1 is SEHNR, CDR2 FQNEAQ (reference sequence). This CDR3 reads CASSLARLDLFNEQYF. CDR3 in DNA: TGTGCCAGCAGCTTAGCGCGACTAGATTTGTTCAATGAGCAGTACTTC.

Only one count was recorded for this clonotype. The CDR3 protein is CASRVGRSSYEQYF. In nucleotides, the CDR3 is TGTGCCAGCAGGGTCGGGCGAAGCTCCTACGAGCAGTACTTC. The rearrangement links TRBV6-5 to TRBJ2-7; unclear D gene. Germline CDR1 and CDR2: MNHEY and SVGAGI. V was clipped by 6 bases and J by 0 bases, with 12 bases between them. The CDR3 is made up of 14 amino acids.

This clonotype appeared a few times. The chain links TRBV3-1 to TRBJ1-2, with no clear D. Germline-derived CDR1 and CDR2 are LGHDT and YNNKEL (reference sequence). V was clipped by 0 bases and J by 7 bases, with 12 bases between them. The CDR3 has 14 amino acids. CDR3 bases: TGTGCCAGCAGCCAAGATGATGGGCGCTCTGGCTACACCTTC. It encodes CASSQDDGRSGYTF.

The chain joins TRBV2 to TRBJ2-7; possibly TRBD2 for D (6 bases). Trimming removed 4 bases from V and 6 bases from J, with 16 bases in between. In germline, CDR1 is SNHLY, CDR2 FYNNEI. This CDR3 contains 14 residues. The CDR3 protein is CASSGGTGTLEQYF. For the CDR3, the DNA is TGTGCCAGCAGTGGAGGGACTGGTACACTCGAGCAGTACTTC.

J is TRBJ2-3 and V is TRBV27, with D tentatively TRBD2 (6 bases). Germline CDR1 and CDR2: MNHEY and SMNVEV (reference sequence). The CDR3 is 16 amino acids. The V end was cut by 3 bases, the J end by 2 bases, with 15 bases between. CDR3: CASSFQYGSLTDTQYF. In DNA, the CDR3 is TGTGCCAGCAGTTTCCAGTACGGGAGTCTCACAGATACGCAGTATTTT.

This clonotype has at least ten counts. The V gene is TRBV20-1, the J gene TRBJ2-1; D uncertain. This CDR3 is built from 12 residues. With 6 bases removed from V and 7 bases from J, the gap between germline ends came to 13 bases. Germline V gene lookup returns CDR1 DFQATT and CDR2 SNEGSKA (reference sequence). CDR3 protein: CSARLGVNEQFF. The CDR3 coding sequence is TGCAGTGCCCGGTTAGGCGTGAATGAGCAGTTCTTC.

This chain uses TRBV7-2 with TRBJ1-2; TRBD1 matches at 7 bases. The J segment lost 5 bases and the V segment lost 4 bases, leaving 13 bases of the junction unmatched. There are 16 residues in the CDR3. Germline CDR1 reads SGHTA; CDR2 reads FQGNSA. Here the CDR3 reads CASSSSTGRSGYGYTF. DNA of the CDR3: TGTGCCAGCAGCTCGTCGACAGGGCGAAGTGGGTATGGCTACACCTTC. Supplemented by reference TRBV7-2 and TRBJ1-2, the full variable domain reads GAGVSQSPSNKVTEKGKDVELRCDPISGHTALYWYRQSLGQGLEFLIYFQGNSAPDKSGLPSDRFSAERTGGSVSTLTIQRTQQEDSAVYLCASSSSTGRSGYGYTFGSGTRLTVV.

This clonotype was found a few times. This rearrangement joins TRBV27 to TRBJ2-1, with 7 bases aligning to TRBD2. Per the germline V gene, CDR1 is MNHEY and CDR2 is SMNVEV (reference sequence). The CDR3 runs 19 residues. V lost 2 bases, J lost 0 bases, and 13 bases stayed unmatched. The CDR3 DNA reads TGTGCCAGCAGTTTAGCCATCCCAACTAGCGCCGACTCCTACAATGAGCAGTTCTTC. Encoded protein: CASSLAIPTSADSYNEQFF.

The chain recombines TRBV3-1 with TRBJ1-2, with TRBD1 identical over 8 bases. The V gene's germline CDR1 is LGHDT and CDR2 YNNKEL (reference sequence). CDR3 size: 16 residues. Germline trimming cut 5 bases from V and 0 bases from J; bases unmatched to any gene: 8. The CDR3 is CASSSGTGAANYGYTF. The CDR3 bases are TGTGCCAGCAGCTCCGGGACAGGAGCTGCTAACTATGGCTACACCTTC.

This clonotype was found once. The chain's CDR3 is CASSDKSTETQYF. CDR3 nucleotide sequence: TGTGCCAGCAGCGACAAGTCGACAGAGACCCAGTACTTC. V is TRBV6-5 and J is TRBJ2-7; no clear D. The J call is doubtful: the DNA matches TRBJ2-5 better. This CDR3 is built from 13 residues. Germline assignment: CDR1 MNHEY and CDR2 SVGAGI.

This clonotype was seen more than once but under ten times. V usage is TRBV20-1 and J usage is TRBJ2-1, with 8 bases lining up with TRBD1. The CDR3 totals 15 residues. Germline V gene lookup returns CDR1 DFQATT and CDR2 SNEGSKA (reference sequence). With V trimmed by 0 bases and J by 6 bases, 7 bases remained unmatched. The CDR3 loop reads CSARDDRGIRNEQFF. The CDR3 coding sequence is TGCAGTGCTAGAGATGACAGGGGCATACGCAATGAGCAGTTCTTC.

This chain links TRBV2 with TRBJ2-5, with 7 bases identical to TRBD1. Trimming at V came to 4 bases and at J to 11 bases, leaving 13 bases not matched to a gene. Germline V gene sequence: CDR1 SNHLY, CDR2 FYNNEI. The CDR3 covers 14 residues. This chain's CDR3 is CASSVGGRGSEQYF. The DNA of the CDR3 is TGTGCCAGCAGTGTAGGCGGCAGGGGGTCGGAGCAGTACTTC.

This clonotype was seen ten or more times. CDR3 nucleotides: TGTGCCAGCAGAATCACAGATACGCAGTATTTT. This encodes CASRITDTQYF. The chain is built from TRBV28 and TRBJ2-3; D gene unclear. This CDR3 region has 11 residues. Trimming stripped 6 bases from V and 2 bases from J, with 3 bases between. Germline V lookup: CDR1 MDHEN, CDR2 SYDVKM.